The T cell receptor beta chain described here comes from a study of blood T cell repertoires in COVID-19. The overall study: Samples came from the United States, Italy and Spain, spanning acute and convalescent COVID-19. From T cells, B-cell-depleted T cells, or PBMCs came the material, which was cDNA or gDNA.

Germline V gene data show CDR1 as SEHNR and CDR2 as FQNEAQ (reference sequence). The CDR3 runs to 18 residues. Unmatched junction bases numbered 13, after V lost 5 bases and J lost 0 bases. The assay was immunoSEQ multiplex PCR, and TCRdb's table has in-frame clones only and misses some. The repertoire holds 200,000 to 300,000 clones, with about 90% as singletons. This clonotype was obtained from a young woman who had recovered from COVID-19. The V gene is TRBV7-9, the J gene TRBJ1-3, with 7 bases that match TRBD1. Sequenced input: peripheral blood. The CDR3 DNA follows: TGTGCCAGCAGCGAGTTACTAGACAGGGCCCCCTCTGGAAACACCATATATTTT. Protein product: CASSELLDRAPSGNTIYF. Full variable domain (remainder filled in from reference TRBV7-9 and TRBJ1-3): DTGVSQNPRHKITKRGQNVTFRCDPISEHNRLYWYRQTLGQGPEFLTYFQNEAQLEKSRLLSDRFSAERPKGSFSTLEIQRTEQGDSAMYLCASSELLDRAPSGNTIYFGEGSWLTVV.